The clone carrying this T cell receptor beta chain was detected ten times or more. Its antigen remains unidentified. This sample is part of a study of molecular identifiers for immune sequencing clone quantification. On the study more broadly: Replicates partitioned RNA from approximately 22,000 or 94,000 naive CD8 cells into five parts, sequencing four.

When naive CD8 T cells were sorted, they were gated as CD8+CD4-CCR7+CD45RA+. General study points: Clones with over 20 RNA copies captured over 99% of effector molecules but under 1% of naive ones.

There are 17 residues in the CDR3. The V gene lost 0 bases and the J gene lost 6 bases, with 18 bases spanning the gap. CDR1 and CDR2 (germline): SGHVS, FNYEAQ. Bulk libraries came from a prior protocol with listed TCR primers. TCRdb analysed the PCR reads with MiXCR anew, one entry per CDR3 protein. The sample has approximately 90,000 distinct CDR3 sequences, around a fifth seen once; the top ten hold 0.8% to 1.2%. Sequenced sample: naive CD8+ T cells from blood, with Jurkat cell RNA spiked in. Subset denoted: FACS-sorted CD8+CD4-CCR7+CD45RA+ naive T cells. The source of this sequence is a human donor in good health. Some libraries in this study had Jurkat cell RNA spiked in. This sequence joins TRBV7-6 and TRBJ2-1; D not resolved. The CDR3 loop is CASSLASLKPSPNEQFF. The DNA of the CDR3 is TGTGCCAGCAGCTTAGCGTCCCTAAAACCAAGCCCCAATGAGCAGTTCTTC.